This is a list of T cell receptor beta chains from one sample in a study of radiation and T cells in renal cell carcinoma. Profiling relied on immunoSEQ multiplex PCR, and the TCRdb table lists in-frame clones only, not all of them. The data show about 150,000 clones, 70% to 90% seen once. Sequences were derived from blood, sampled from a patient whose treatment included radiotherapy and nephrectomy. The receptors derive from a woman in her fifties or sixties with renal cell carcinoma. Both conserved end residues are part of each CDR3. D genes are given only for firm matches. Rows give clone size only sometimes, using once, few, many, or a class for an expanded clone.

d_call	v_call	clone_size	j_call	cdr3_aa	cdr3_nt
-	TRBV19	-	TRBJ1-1	CACSRGEGTEAFF	TGTGCCTGTTCGAGGGGCGAGGGCACTGAAGCTTTCTTT
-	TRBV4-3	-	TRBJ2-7	CASSQSRRSYEQYF	TGCGCCAGCAGCCAATCCCGACGCTCCTACGAGCAGTACTTC
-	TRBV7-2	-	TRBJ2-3	CASSLRWAPPTDTQYF	TGTGCCAGCAGCTTGCGGTGGGCTCCTCCCACAGATACGCAGTATTTT
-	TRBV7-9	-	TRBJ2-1	CASSLALTVNEQFF	TGTGCCAGCAGCTTAGCGCTAACAGTAAATGAGCAGTTCTTC
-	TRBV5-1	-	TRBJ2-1	CASSFGPENNEQFF	TGCGCCAGCAGCTTCGGACCCGAAAACAATGAGCAGTTCTTC
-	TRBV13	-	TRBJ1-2	CASSRRAAGKVQGGYTF	TGTGCCAGCAGCCGCCGTGCCGCAGGGAAGGTGCAAGGAGGCTACACCTTC
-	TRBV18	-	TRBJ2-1	CASSQVGAGGDEQFF	TGTGCCAGCTCCCAGGTGGGGGCAGGAGGGGATGAGCAGTTCTTC
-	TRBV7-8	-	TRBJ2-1	CASSQALGPAYNEQFF	TGTGCCAGCAGCCAGGCATTGGGGCCGGCCTACAATGAGCAGTTCTTC
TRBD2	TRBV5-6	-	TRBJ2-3	CASSSRGRDPDTQYF	TGTGCCAGCAGCAGTCGGGGGAGGGACCCAGATACGCAGTATTTT
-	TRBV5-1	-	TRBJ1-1	CASSLAILNTEAFF	TGCGCCAGCAGCTTGGCCATCTTGAACACTGAAGCTTTCTTT
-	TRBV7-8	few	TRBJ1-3	CASSLARKGNTIYF	TGTGCCAGCAGCTTAGCGCGGAAGGGTAACACCATATATTTT
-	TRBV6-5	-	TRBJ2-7	CASSYSSGQYSYEQYF	TGTGCCAGCAGTTACTCTTCAGGGCAGTACTCCTACGAGCAGTACTTC
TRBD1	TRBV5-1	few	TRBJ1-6	CASSRGLGQGNSPLHF	TGCGCCAGCAGCCGGGGGCTGGGACAGGGGAATTCACCCCTCCACTTT
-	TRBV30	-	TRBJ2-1	CAWSVDWGENEQFF	TGTGCCTGGAGTGTGGATTGGGGGGAAAATGAGCAGTTCTTC
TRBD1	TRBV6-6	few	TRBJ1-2	CASSADRTLYTF	TGTGCCAGCAGCGCGGACAGGACCCTCTACACCTTC
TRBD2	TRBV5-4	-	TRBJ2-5	CASSLSTSEETQYF	TGTGCCAGCAGCTTGTCAACTAGCGAAGAGACCCAGTACTTC
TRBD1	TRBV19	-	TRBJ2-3	CASSSPRDRLKHTQYF	TGTGCCAGTAGTTCCCCCCGGGACAGGTTGAAACATACGCAGTATTTT